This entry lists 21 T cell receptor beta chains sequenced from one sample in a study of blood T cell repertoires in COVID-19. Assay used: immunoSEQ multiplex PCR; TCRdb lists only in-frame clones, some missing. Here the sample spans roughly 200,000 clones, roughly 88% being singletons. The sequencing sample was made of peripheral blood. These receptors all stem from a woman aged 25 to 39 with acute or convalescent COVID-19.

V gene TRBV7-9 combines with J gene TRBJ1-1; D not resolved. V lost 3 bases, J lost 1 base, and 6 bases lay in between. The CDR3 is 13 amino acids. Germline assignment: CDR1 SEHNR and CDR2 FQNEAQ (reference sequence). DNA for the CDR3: TGTGCCAGCAGCTTCGGTTGGAACACTGAAGCTTTCTTT. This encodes CASSFGWNTEAFF.

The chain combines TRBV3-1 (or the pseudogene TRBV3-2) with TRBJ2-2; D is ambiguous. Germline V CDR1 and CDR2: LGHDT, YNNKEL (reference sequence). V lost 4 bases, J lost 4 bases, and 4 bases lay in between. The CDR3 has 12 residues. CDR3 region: CASSRGTGELFF. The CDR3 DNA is TGTGCCAGCAGCCGAGGCACCGGGGAGCTGTTTTTT.

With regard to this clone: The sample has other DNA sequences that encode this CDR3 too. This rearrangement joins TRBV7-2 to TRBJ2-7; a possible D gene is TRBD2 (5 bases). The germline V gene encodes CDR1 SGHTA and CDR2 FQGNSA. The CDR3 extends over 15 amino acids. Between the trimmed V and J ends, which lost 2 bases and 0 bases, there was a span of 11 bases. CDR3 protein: CASSLLALTSYEQYF. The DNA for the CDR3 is TGTGCCAGCAGCTTACTAGCACTAACCTCCTACGAGCAGTACTTC.

The CDR3 sequence is CASRPQNRDYEQYF. CDR3 in DNA: TGTGCCAGCAGACCACAAAACAGGGACTACGAGCAGTACTTC. V is TRBV7-9 and J is TRBJ2-7, with D perhaps TRBD1 (6 bases). This CDR3 region has 14 residues. The germline gives CDR1 SEHNR, CDR2 FQNEAQ (reference sequence). V dropped 6 bases and J dropped 3 bases, with 15 bases sitting between them.

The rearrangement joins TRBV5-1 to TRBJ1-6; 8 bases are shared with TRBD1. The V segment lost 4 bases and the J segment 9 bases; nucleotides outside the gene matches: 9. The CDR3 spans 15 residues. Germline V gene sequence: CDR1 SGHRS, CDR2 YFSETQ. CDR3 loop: CASSADRADLSPLHF. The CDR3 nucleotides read TGCGCCAGCAGCGCGGACAGGGCGGACCTTTCACCCCTCCACTTT.

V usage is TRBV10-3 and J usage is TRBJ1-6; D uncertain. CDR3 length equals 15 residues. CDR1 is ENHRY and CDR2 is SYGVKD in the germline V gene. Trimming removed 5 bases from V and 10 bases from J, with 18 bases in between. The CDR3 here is CAISLDGEGRSPLHF. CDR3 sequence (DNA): TGTGCCATCAGTCTGGACGGGGAGGGTAGGTCACCCCTCCACTTT.

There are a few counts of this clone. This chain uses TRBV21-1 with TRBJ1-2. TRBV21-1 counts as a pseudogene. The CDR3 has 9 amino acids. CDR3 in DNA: TGTGCCACTCCCTATGGCTACACCTTC. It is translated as CATPYGYTF.

The CDR3 loop is CASRRGTRGRRNEQFF. The CDR3 DNA reads as TGTGCAAGTCGCCGCGGGACGCGGGGCCGGCGCAATGAGCAGTTCTTC. The chain joins TRBV12-2 to TRBJ2-1; the table's D call, TRBD2, was not checked against the DNA. TRBV12-2 is reported as a pseudogene. This CDR3 spans 16 amino acids.

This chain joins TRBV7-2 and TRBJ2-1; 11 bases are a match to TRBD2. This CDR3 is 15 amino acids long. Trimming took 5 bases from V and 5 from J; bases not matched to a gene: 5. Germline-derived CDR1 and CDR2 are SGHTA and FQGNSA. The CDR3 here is CASSPGLAGNNEQFF. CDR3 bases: TGTGCCAGCAGCCCCGGACTAGCGGGTAACAATGAGCAGTTCTTC.

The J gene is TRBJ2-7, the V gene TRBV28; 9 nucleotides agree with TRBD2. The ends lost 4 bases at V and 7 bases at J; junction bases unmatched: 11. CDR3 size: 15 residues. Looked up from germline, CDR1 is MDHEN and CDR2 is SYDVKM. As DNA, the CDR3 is TGTGCCAGCAGTTCGGGGGCGGCGGGAGGGGTTGAGCAGTACTTC. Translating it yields CASSSGAAGGVEQYF.

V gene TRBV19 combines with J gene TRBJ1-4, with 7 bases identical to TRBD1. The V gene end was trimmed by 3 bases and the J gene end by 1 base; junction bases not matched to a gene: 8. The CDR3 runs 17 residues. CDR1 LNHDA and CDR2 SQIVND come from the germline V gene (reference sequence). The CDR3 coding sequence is TGTGCCAGTAGTATGCGACAGGGCGTAGGAACTAATGAAAAACTGTTTTTT. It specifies CASSMRQGVGTNEKLFF.

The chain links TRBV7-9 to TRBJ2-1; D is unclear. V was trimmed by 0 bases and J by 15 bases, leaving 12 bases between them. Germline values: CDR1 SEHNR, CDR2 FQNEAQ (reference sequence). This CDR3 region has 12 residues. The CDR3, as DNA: TGTGCCAGCAGCTTAGCATCCGCGCATTCGTTCTTC. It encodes CASSLASAHSFF.

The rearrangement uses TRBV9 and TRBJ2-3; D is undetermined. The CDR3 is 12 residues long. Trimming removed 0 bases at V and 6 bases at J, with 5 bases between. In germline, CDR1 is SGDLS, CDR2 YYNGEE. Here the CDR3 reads CASSVDADTQYF. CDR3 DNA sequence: TGTGCCAGCAGCGTAGATGCGGATACGCAGTATTTT. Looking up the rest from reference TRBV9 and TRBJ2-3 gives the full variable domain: DSGVTQTPKHLITATGQRVTLRCSPRSGDLSVYWYQQSLDQGLQFLIQYYNGEERAKGNILERFSAQQFPDLHSELNLSSLELGDSALYFCASSVDADTQYFGPGTRLTVL.

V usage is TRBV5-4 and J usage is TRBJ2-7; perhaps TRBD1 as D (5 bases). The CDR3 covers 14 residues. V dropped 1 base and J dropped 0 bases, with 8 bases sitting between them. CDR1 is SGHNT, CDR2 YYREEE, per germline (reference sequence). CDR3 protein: CASSLQGSSYEQYF. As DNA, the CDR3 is TGTGCCAGCAGCTTGCAGGGATCCTCCTACGAGCAGTACTTC.

In nucleotides, the CDR3 is TGTGCCAGCAGGCAAACCCCCGGGGGGAACTACGAGCAGTACTTC. The encoded protein is CASRQTPGGNYEQYF. The rearrangement uses TRBV6-6 and TRBJ2-7; 7 bases align to TRBD2. The CDR3 has 15 residues. Trimming cost V 6 bases and J 3 bases; bases outside gene matches: 11. Per the germline V gene, CDR1 is MNHNY and CDR2 is SVGAGI (reference sequence).

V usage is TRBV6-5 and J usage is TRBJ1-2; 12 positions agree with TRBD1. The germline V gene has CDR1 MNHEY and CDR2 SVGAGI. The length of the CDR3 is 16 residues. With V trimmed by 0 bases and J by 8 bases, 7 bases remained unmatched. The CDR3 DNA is TGTGCCAGCAGTTACTCACCGGGACAGGGGGCGGAAGGCTACACCTTC. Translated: CASSYSPGQGAEGYTF.

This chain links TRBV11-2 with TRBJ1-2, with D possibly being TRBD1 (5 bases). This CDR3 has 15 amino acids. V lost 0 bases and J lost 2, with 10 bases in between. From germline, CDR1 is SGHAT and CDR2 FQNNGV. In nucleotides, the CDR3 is TGTGCCAGCAGCTTAGATTATAGGGGCAACTATGGCTACACCTTC. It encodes CASSLDYRGNYGYTF.

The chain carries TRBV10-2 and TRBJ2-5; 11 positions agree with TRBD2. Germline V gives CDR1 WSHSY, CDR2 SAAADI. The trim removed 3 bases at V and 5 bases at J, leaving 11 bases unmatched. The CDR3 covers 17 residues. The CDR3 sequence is CASSESTSGRGWETQYF. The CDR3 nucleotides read TGCGCCAGCAGTGAAAGTACTAGCGGGAGAGGGTGGGAGACCCAGTACTTC.

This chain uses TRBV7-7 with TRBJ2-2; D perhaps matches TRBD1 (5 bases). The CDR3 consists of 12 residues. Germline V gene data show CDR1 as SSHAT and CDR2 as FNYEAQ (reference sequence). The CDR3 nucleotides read TGTGTAGGTCAGGGCAACACCGGGGAGCTGTTTTTT. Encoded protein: CVGQGNTGELFF.

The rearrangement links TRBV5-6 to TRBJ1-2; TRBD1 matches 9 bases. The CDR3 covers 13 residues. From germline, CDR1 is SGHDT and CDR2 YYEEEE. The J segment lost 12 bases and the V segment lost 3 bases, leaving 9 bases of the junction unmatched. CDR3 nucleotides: TGTGCCAGCAGCTCAAAAGCAACAGGGGGCCACACCTTC. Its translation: CASSSKATGGHTF.

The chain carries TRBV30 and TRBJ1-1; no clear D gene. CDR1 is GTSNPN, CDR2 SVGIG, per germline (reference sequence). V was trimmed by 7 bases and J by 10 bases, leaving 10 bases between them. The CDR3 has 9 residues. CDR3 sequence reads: CASKEGAFF. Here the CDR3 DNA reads TGTGCCTCCAAGGAGGGAGCTTTCTTT.